These 23 T cell receptor beta chains were all obtained from the same sample, sequenced in a study of shared clonotypes between healthy human individuals. Method: immunoSEQ multiplex PCR; TCRdb's copy keeps in-frame clones and lacks some. The data hold some 2,100,000 clones, with approximately 96% observed a single time. Sequencing input: naive CD4+ T cells sorted from blood. As for subset: CD45RA+ positively selected. The receptors here all came from a man aged 18 to 35 in good health.

This chain connects TRBV9 to TRBJ1-2, with D tentatively TRBD1 (5 bases). CDR3 length equals 17 residues. V was shortened by 0 bases and J by 8 bases, with 23 bases between the two germline ends. The germline gives CDR1 SGDLS, CDR2 YYNGEE. The CDR3 DNA reads TGTGCCAGCAGCGTAGGGGGGACTTCCGCGGACCAGGGAGGCTACACCTTC. The encoded protein is CASSVGGTSADQGGYTF. Variable domain in full (rest from reference TRBV9 and TRBJ1-2): DSGVTQTPKHLITATGQRVTLRCSPRSGDLSVYWYQQSLDQGLQFLIQYYNGEERAKGNILERFSAQQFPDLHSELNLSSLELGDSALYFCASSVGGTSADQGGYTFGSGTRLTVV.

This chain uses TRBV27 with TRBJ1-1; 7 positions agree with TRBD1. Germline values: CDR1 MNHEY, CDR2 SMNVEV (reference sequence). V shed 5 bases and J 5 bases; nucleotides not matched to a gene: 5. This CDR3 spans 13 amino acids. Here the CDR3 reads CASSQQGRTEAFF. The CDR3 DNA is TGTGCCAGCAGTCAACAGGGGAGGACTGAAGCTTTCTTT.

The sample holds a few counts of this clone. The chain's CDR3 is CASERDGGIGDYGYTF. CDR3 in DNA: TGTGCCAGCGAGCGGGACGGAGGAATTGGGGACTATGGCTACACCTTC. This chain uses TRBV28 with TRBJ1-2; maybe TRBD1 (5 bases). Germline CDR1 and CDR2: MDHEN and SYDVKM. The CDR3 has 16 residues. The V end was cut by 8 bases, the J end by 3 bases, with 22 bases between.

The chain couples TRBV11-2 to TRBJ2-7, with TRBD1 as a possible D gene (6 bases). V lost 4 bases and J lost 2, with 9 bases in between. Germline V gives CDR1 SGHAT, CDR2 FQNNGV. This CDR3 spans 13 amino acids. CDR3 residues: CASSWDITYEQYF. The CDR3 coding sequence is TGTGCCAGCAGCTGGGACATCACCTACGAGCAGTACTTC.

The genes are TRBV7-9 and TRBJ1-6, with 7 bases identical to TRBD1. Germline CDR1 is SEHNR and CDR2 is FQNEAQ (reference sequence). The V and J ends lost 6 bases and 8 bases, in that order; junction bases with no gene match: 4. The CDR3 spans 13 residues. Written as DNA, the CDR3 is TGTGCCAGCAGACAGGGGTCGGATTCACCCCTCCACTTT. Translation gives CASRQGSDSPLHF.

With respect to this clone: Distinct nucleotide sequences in the sample also encode this CDR3. The chain uses TRBV2 and TRBJ2-5; TRBD1 is a possible D gene (6 bases). Trimming shortened V by 6 bases and J by 5 bases, and 13 bases separated the two germline ends. The length of the CDR3 is 13 residues. Germline V gives CDR1 SNHLY, CDR2 FYNNEI. The CDR3 DNA reads TGTGCCAGCAGGCAGGGGTCGGGGGAGACCCAGTACTTC. It specifies CASRQGSGETQYF.

The chain is built from TRBV5-1 and TRBJ1-1, with 7 bases lining up with TRBD1. CDR1 is SGHRS and CDR2 is YFSETQ in the germline V gene. V lost 3 bases and J lost 3; bases outside the gene matches: 8. This CDR3 is 15 amino acids long. CDR3 amino acids: CASSSTTGWDTEAFF. CDR3 bases: TGCGCCAGCAGCTCCACGACAGGGTGGGACACTGAAGCTTTCTTT.

The V call is TRBV30, the J call TRBJ1-2; tentatively, D is TRBD1 (5 bases). Germline loops: CDR1 GTSNPN, CDR2 SVGIG (reference sequence). V was clipped by 4 bases and J by 3 bases, with 9 bases between them. The length of the CDR3 is 12 residues. The CDR3 sequence is CAWTGRDYGYTF. The CDR3 bases are TGTGCCTGGACAGGGAGGGACTATGGCTACACCTTC.

The chain recombines TRBV10-3 with TRBJ2-3; 7 bases fit TRBD2. Per the germline V gene, CDR1 is ENHRY and CDR2 is SYGVKD. The CDR3 loop spans 14 amino acids. V trimming: 7 bases; J trimming: 0 bases; junction bases outside the gene matches: 4. The chain's CDR3 is CAITGGTSTDTQYF. The CDR3 nucleotides are TGTGCCATCACGGGGGGAACTAGCACAGATACGCAGTATTTT.

This clone was detected only a few times. The chain joins TRBV29-1 to TRBJ2-2; TRBD2 matches at 9 bases. The trim removed 0 bases at V and 6 bases at J, leaving 8 bases unmatched. This CDR3 region has 16 residues. Germline lookup yields CDR1 SQVTM and CDR2 ANQGSEA. The CDR3 region has the DNA TGCAGCGTTGAAGATCGGGCTAGCGGGGTACCCGGGGAGCTGTTTTTT. Translating it yields CSVEDRASGVPGELFF.

The V gene is TRBV6-6, the J gene TRBJ2-3, with TRBD2 matching over 12 bases. The CDR3 covers 14 residues. Trimming removed 6 bases from V and 4 bases from J; junction bases left unmatched: 2. Per the germline V gene, CDR1 is MNHNY and CDR2 is SVGAGI (reference sequence). Here the CDR3 reads CASRTSGRADTQYF. The CDR3 nucleotides are TGTGCCAGCAGGACTAGCGGGAGAGCAGATACGCAGTATTTT.

This clone has a single count. The rearrangement links TRBV7-9 to TRBJ2-7, with D maybe TRBD2 (6 bases). In germline, CDR1 is SEHNR, CDR2 FQNEAQ (reference sequence). The length of the CDR3 is 15 residues. Trimming stripped 4 bases from V and 3 bases from J, with 16 bases between. Here the CDR3 reads CASSSGTHRGYEQYF. The CDR3 nucleotides are TGTGCCAGCAGCTCGGGGACTCATAGAGGCTACGAGCAGTACTTC. The entire variable domain, with the rest obtained from reference TRBV7-9 and TRBJ2-7, is as follows: DTGVSQNPRHKITKRGQNVTFRCDPISEHNRLYWYRQTLGQGPEFLTYFQNEAQLEKSRLLSDRFSAERPKGSFSTLEIQRTEQGDSAMYLCASSSGTHRGYEQYFGPGTRLTVT.

A single count supports this clone. This chain joins TRBV7-2 and TRBJ2-3; 11 bases agree with TRBD2. The V and J ends lost 4 bases and 6 bases, in that order; junction bases with no gene match: 9. The CDR3 spans 16 residues. The germline V gene has CDR1 SGHTA and CDR2 FQGNSA. CDR3 nucleotides: TGTGCCAGCAGCTCAAGTTTACTAGCGGGAGCCGATACGCAGTATTTT. This translates into CASSSSLLAGADTQYF.

The chain is built from TRBV5-4 and TRBJ2-4, with 8 nucleotides matching TRBD2. V shed 4 bases and J 6 bases; nucleotides not matched to a gene: 6. The CDR3 spans 14 residues. Germline V gives CDR1 SGHNT, CDR2 YYREEE (reference sequence). This CDR3 reads CASSLGLGGNIQYF. CDR3 coding DNA: TGTGCCAGCAGCCTGGGACTAGGGGGAAACATTCAGTACTTC.

As to this clone: This same CDR3 is encoded by further DNA sequences in the sample. The chain couples TRBV27 to TRBJ1-5; D not resolved. The ends were cut back, 3 bases at V and 4 bases at J, with 7 bases in the middle. The CDR3 consists of 13 residues. Looked up from germline, CDR1 is MNHEY and CDR2 is SMNVEV (reference sequence). The CDR3 nucleotides are TGTGCCAGCAGTTTTGTGGGAAATCAGCCCCAGCATTTT. This encodes CASSFVGNQPQHF.

Note on this clone: This sample includes further DNA sequences coding for the same CDR3. The V gene is TRBV6-5, the J gene TRBJ1-6, with D possibly TRBD1 on 5 matching bases. Trimming removed 6 bases at V and 2 bases at J, with 8 bases between. Germline V lookup: CDR1 MNHEY, CDR2 SVGAGI. The CDR3 length is 14 residues. CDR3 loop: CASRGGTYNSPLHF. The CDR3 coding sequence is TGTGCCAGCAGGGGGGGTACCTATAATTCACCCCTCCACTTT.

In its sample, this clone was seen a few times. The chain couples TRBV10-3 to TRBJ1-4, with unresolved D. Germline V lookup: CDR1 ENHRY, CDR2 SYGVKD. The CDR3 spans 12 residues. The V end was cut by 4 bases, the J end by 5 bases, with 5 bases between. The DNA of the CDR3 is TGTGCCATCAGTGCCTCCAATGAAAAACTGTTTTTT. Its translation: CAISASNEKLFF.

V and J are TRBV5-1 and TRBJ2-3; no clear D. V dropped 0 bases and J dropped 5 bases, with 10 bases sitting between them. The germline CDR1 and CDR2 sequences are SGHRS and YFSETQ. CDR3 length equals 14 residues. The CDR3 loop reads CASSLDTRLDTQYF. The CDR3 DNA sequence: TGCGCCAGCAGCTTGGACACCCGACTAGATACGCAGTATTTT.

The chain combines TRBV27 with TRBJ2-7; 7 bases agree with TRBD2. CDR3 length equals 14 residues. Per germline, CDR1 MNHEY and CDR2 SMNVEV (reference sequence). Germline trimming cut 8 bases from V and 2 bases from J; bases unmatched to any gene: 9. CDR3 residues: CASGFRAGAYEQYF. The CDR3 bases are TGTGCCAGCGGCTTTCGGGCGGGGGCCTACGAGCAGTACTTC.

The chain joins TRBV6-5 to TRBJ2-7; D gene uncertain. The V gene lost 0 bases and the J gene lost 0 bases, with 6 bases spanning the gap. The germline CDR1 and CDR2 sequences are MNHEY and SVGAGI. This CDR3 is built from 14 residues. DNA of the CDR3: TGTGCCAGCAGTTACTCAGGTCTCTCCTACGAGCAGTACTTC. It encodes CASSYSGLSYEQYF.

This clone appeared once. The chain employs TRBV10-3 and TRBJ2-5; D unresolved. Trimming stripped 6 bases from V and 2 bases from J, with 10 bases between. CDR1 and CDR2 (germline): ENHRY, SYGVKD. This CDR3 is 13 amino acids long. The CDR3 protein is CAIRSRPQETQYF. For the CDR3, the DNA is TGTGCCATCAGGTCGAGACCACAAGAGACCCAGTACTTC.

This chain links TRBV6-5 with TRBJ1-1; D might be TRBD1 (5 bases). V was trimmed by 3 bases and J by 3 bases, leaving 14 bases between them. Germline values: CDR1 MNHEY, CDR2 SVGAGI. The CDR3 runs to 15 residues. The CDR3 coding sequence is TGTGCCAGCAGTTATAAATGGGGGTCGCACACTGAAGCTTTCTTT. Translated: CASSYKWGSHTEAFF.

This sequence joins TRBV5-4 and TRBJ2-4; D is perhaps TRBD1 (6 bases). The CDR3 contains 14 residues. Germline assignment: CDR1 SGHNT and CDR2 YYREEE (reference sequence). V was shortened by 0 bases and J by 7 bases, with 11 bases between the two germline ends. Here the CDR3 DNA reads TGTGCCAGCAGCTTGGGGGGGCCCGGGAACATTCAGTACTTC. As protein: CASSLGGPGNIQYF. Using reference TRBV5-4 and TRBJ2-4 for the parts outside the CDR3, the full variable domain is ETGVTQSPTHLIKTRGQQVTLRCSSQSGHNTVSWYQQALGQGPQFIFQYYREEENGRGNFPPRFSGLQFPNYSSELNVNALELDDSALYLCASSLGGPGNIQYFGAGTRLSVL.